Each of the 5 T cell receptor beta chains below was sequenced from the same sample in a study of T-cell memory formation after mild COVID-19 (dated by TCRdb to the early 2020s). The method behind the library was 5' RACE. The sequencing machine was an Illumina NovaSeq 6000. TCRdb reworked the public reads: Q25 trimming with fastp, MiXCR clone assembly, productive beta chains retained. Each record represents a unique CDR3 protein, reported with the most common genes and DNA among its rows. This sample gives just over 300,000 distinct CDR3 sequences in total; just under 20% of them show up just once. 21% of the sample goes to the ten largest clones. The specimen sequenced was PBMCs or a T cell subset sorted from them (not recorded which). These receptor sequences come from a man aged 18 to 29 who had mild COVID-19 (a few samples of this study predate the infection). The sample titles of this study are shuffled in the database, so cell type and time point are left out; the donor was told from shared clones.

J is TRBJ2-2 and V is TRBV4-1; 10 nucleotides agree with TRBD2. Trimming cost V 4 bases and J 6 bases; bases outside gene matches: 8. This CDR3 comprises 16 residues. CDR1 MGHRA and CDR2 YSYEKL come from the germline V gene. Here the CDR3 reads CASSPSGGGWAGELFF. The CDR3 DNA follows: TGCGCCAGCAGCCCTAGCGGGGGCGGATGGGCCGGGGAGCTGTTTTTT.

This rearrangement joins TRBV25-1 to TRBJ2-6; unclear D gene. There are 13 residues in the CDR3. Germline loops: CDR1 MGHDK, CDR2 SYGVNS. V was pared by 4 bases and J by 4 bases, with 5 bases between. CDR3 DNA: TGTGCCAGCAGTGGTTACGGGGCCAACGTCCTGACTTTC. It encodes CASSGYGANVLTF.

The V call is TRBV6-5, the J call TRBJ1-2, with D tentatively TRBD1 (6 bases). Trimming shortened V by 5 bases and J by 6 bases, and 10 bases separated the two germline ends. CDR3 size: 12 residues. The germline V gene encodes CDR1 MNHEY and CDR2 SVGAGI. The CDR3 DNA sequence: TGTGCCAGCAGTAGGGCAGGGGATGGCTACACCTTC. This codes for CASSRAGDGYTF.

The genes are TRBV7-8 and TRBJ1-2, with 10 bases fitting TRBD1. The CDR3 spans 14 residues. CDR1 SGHVS and CDR2 FQNEAQ come from the germline V gene. The V and J ends lost 1 base and 7 bases, in that order; junction bases with no gene match: 3. In DNA, the CDR3 is TGTGCCAGCAGCTTAGTTCGGGACAGGGGTGGCTACACCTTC. Protein: CASSLVRDRGGYTF.

CDR3 DNA sequence: TGCGCCAGCAGCCAAGGATCCGGGTTCGATACGCAGTATTTT. It codes for CASSQGSGFDTQYF. The chain carries TRBV4-3 and TRBJ2-3; D is ambiguous. Germline CDR1 reads LGHNA; CDR2 reads YSLEER. V gave up 1 base and J gave up 6 bases, with 11 bases separating them. The CDR3 has 14 residues.